These 27 T cell receptor beta chains originate from one sample sequenced in a study of cytomegalovirus exposure and HLA in healthy donors. The primer mix had 60 Vbeta and 13 Jbeta primers. Profiled with immunoSEQ multiplex PCR; TCRdb holds only in-frame clones, not every one. The sample consists of roughly 120,000 clones, around 60% of them appearing once. Material for sequencing was PBMCs. These receptor sequences come from a woman in her 40s in good health and CMV-seropositive.

The chain recombines TRBV19 with TRBJ1-4; 7 nucleotides align to TRBD1. The CDR3 extends over 16 amino acids. The V gene's germline CDR1 is LNHDA and CDR2 SQIVND (reference sequence). V shed 4 bases and J 3 bases; nucleotides not matched to a gene: 8. This CDR3 reads CASSTDSTGSNEKLFF. CDR3 bases: TGTGCCAGTAGTACGGACTCGACAGGGTCTAATGAAAAACTGTTTTTT.

This clone was recorded only once. The chain carries TRBV27 and TRBJ2-6; the D gene is possibly TRBD1 (5 bases). Trimming shortened V by 1 base and J by 0 bases, and 13 bases separated the two germline ends. The CDR3 covers 18 residues. Germline CDR1 reads MNHEY; CDR2 reads SMNVEV (reference sequence). CDR3 sequence: CASSLLGQEHSGANVLTF. DNA for the CDR3: TGTGCCAGCAGTTTATTGGGGCAGGAACACTCTGGGGCCAACGTCCTGACTTTC.

This clone was counted between two and nine times. CDR3: CASRLGARQAIPDEQYF. DNA for the CDR3: TGTGCAAGTCGCTTAGGAGCCCGACAGGCGATTCCTGACGAGCAGTACTTC. The V gene is TRBV12-2, the J gene TRBJ2-7; TRBD1, the D gene given by the table, was not confirmed from the DNA. TRBV12-2 is a pseudogene locus. The CDR3 covers 17 residues.

The chain links TRBV7-8 to TRBJ2-3; 8 nucleotides align to TRBD2. This CDR3 has 17 amino acids. Germline values: CDR1 SGHVS, CDR2 FQNEAQ. Trimming cost V 5 bases and J 2 bases; bases outside gene matches: 12. Here the CDR3 DNA reads TGTGCCAGCAGCAAAAGACTAGCGCGAGACCTCACAGATACGCAGTATTTT. Amino acids: CASSKRLARDLTDTQYF. Drawing the rest from reference TRBV7-8 and TRBJ2-3, the complete variable domain is GAGVSQSPRYKVAKRGQDVALRCDPISGHVSLFWYQQALGQGPEFLTYFQNEAQLDKSGLPSDRFFAERPEGSVSTLKIQRTQQEDSAVYLCASSKRLARDLTDTQYFGPGTRLTVL.

The chain couples TRBV13 to TRBJ2-6, with D unclear. V was clipped by 3 bases and J by 0 bases, with 6 bases between them. The CDR3 totals 15 residues. CDR1 and CDR2 from the germline V gene are PRHDT and FYEKMQ (reference sequence). Here the CDR3 reads CASSLRHSGANVLTF. The CDR3 DNA reads TGTGCCAGCAGCTTGAGGCACTCTGGGGCCAACGTCCTGACTTTC.

The chain uses TRBV5-5 and TRBJ2-7; D ambiguous. V shed 1 base and J shed 4 bases, with 9 bases lying between them. The CDR3 is made up of 13 amino acids. In germline, CDR1 is SGHKS, CDR2 YYEKEE (reference sequence). The DNA for the CDR3 is TGTGCCAGCAGCTTGTCCCCGGGTTACGAGCAGTACTTC. Encoded protein: CASSLSPGYEQYF.

The gene calls are TRBV7-2 and TRBJ2-7; the D gene is possibly TRBD1 (6 bases). The CDR3 runs 14 residues. Trimming pared 4 bases from V and 2 bases from J, leaving 12 bases between. Germline loops: CDR1 SGHTA, CDR2 FQGNSA. This CDR3 reads CASSSGTLPYEQYF. The CDR3 nucleotides read TGTGCCAGCAGCTCCGGGACACTACCCTACGAGCAGTACTTC.

The rearrangement links TRBV6-4 to TRBJ2-3, with 10 bases aligning to TRBD1. The CDR3 totals 14 residues. V gave up 4 bases and J gave up 6 bases; unmatched junction bases: 4. Per germline, CDR1 MRHNA and CDR2 SNTAGT. The CDR3 spells CASSVGTGADTQYF. CDR3 in DNA: TGTGCCAGCAGTGTCGGGACAGGGGCCGATACGCAGTATTTT.

This clone appeared a few times. The CDR3 sequence: CSVETGSDEKLFF. The DNA for the CDR3 is TGCAGCGTTGAGACGGGGAGCGATGAAAAACTGTTTTTT. The chain combines TRBV29-1 with TRBJ1-4; D uncertain. The length of the CDR3 is 13 residues. V lost 3 bases to trimming and J lost 6 bases, with 11 bases between them. Germline CDR1 and CDR2: SQVTM and ANQGSEA. Variable domain in full (rest from reference TRBV29-1 and TRBJ1-4): SAVISQKPSRDICQRGTSLTIQCQVDSQVTMMFWYRQQPGQSLTLIATANQGSEATYESGFVIDKFPISRPNLTFSTLTVSNMSPEDSSIYLCSVETGSDEKLFFGSGTQLSVL.

The chain recombines TRBV7-2 with TRBJ2-3; D is undetermined. The V gene lost 5 bases and the J gene lost 5 bases, with 5 bases spanning the gap. This CDR3 comprises 11 residues. The germline gives CDR1 SGHTA, CDR2 FQGNSA. The CDR3 sequence: CASSLVDTQYF. DNA for the CDR3: TGTGCCAGCAGCCTCGTAGATACGCAGTATTTT.

This clone was counted only a few times. The chain recombines TRBV7-9 with TRBJ2-7; the D gene is possibly TRBD1 (6 bases). Germline V gene sequence: CDR1 SEHNR, CDR2 FQNEAQ (reference sequence). V shed 4 bases and J shed 9 bases, with 19 bases lying between them. CDR3 length equals 14 residues. The CDR3 DNA follows: TGTGCCAGCAGCTACCCCCCCTCCACACAGGGGCAGTACTTC. This gives the protein CASSYPPSTQGQYF.

The chain links TRBV5-1 to TRBJ1-5; D is uncertain. V was clipped by 0 bases and J by 0 bases, with 4 bases between them. In germline, CDR1 is SGHRS, CDR2 YFSETQ. The CDR3 sequence is 14 residues long. The CDR3 region is CASSLGASNQPQHF. CDR3 coding DNA: TGCGCCAGCAGCTTGGGCGCTAGCAATCAGCCCCAGCATTTT. The full variable domain, rest sourced from reference TRBV5-1 and TRBJ1-5, is KAGVTQTPRYLIKTRGQQVTLSCSPISGHRSVSWYQQTPGQGLQFLFEYFSETQRNKGNFPGRFSGRQFSNSRSEMNVSTLELGDSALYLCASSLGASNQPQHFGDGTRLSIL.

In its sample, this clone was seen once. CDR3: CASSLGLAANEQFF. CDR3 in DNA: TGTGCCAGCAGCTTGGGACTAGCGGCCAATGAGCAGTTCTTC. The chain joins TRBV7-8 to TRBJ2-1; TRBD2 matches 11 bases. Per the germline V gene, CDR1 is SGHVS and CDR2 is FQNEAQ. V was clipped by 3 bases and J by 6 bases; unmatched bases: 1. This CDR3 comprises 14 residues.

CDR3 protein: CASSQGVLAGYEQYF. CDR3 DNA: TGCGCCAGCAGCCAAGGTGTGCTAGCGGGCTACGAGCAGTACTTC. The chain carries TRBV4-3 and TRBJ2-7; 8 bases are a match to TRBD2. This CDR3 is 15 amino acids long. J gave up 3 bases and V 1 base, and 5 bases lay outside the gene matches. CDR1 and CDR2 from the germline V gene are LGHNA and YSLEER.

V is TRBV2 and J is TRBJ1-1, with D possibly matching TRBD1 (6 bases). This CDR3 has 13 amino acids. CDR1 is SNHLY, CDR2 FYNNEI, per germline. V lost 8 bases, J lost 0 bases, and 10 bases lay in between. Here the CDR3 reads CASYWGLNTEAFF. CDR3 in DNA: TGTGCCAGCTACTGGGGGCTGAACACTGAAGCTTTCTTT.

This chain links TRBV25-1 with TRBJ2-1; 14 bases are a match to TRBD2. Germline V gives CDR1 MGHDK, CDR2 SYGVNS. The J segment lost 5 bases and the V segment lost 6 bases, leaving 12 bases of the junction unmatched. This CDR3 spans 18 amino acids. The CDR3 DNA is TGTGCCAGCAGAGGCCGTGGGACTAGCGGGAGAGTCCACAATGAGCAGTTCTTC. As protein: CASRGRGTSGRVHNEQFF.

The chain carries TRBV7-2 and TRBJ2-7; a weak D match, TRBD1 (6 bases). Germline V lookup: CDR1 SGHTA, CDR2 FQGNSA. V was shortened by 4 bases and J by 4 bases, with 20 bases between the two germline ends. This CDR3 is 16 amino acids long. The CDR3 loop is CASSSYRAYSGYEQYF. The CDR3 nucleotides read TGTGCCAGCAGCTCGTACAGGGCTTATTCGGGATACGAGCAGTACTTC.

This clone appeared a few times. The chain employs TRBV7-2 and TRBJ1-2; D is uncertain. Germline-derived CDR1 and CDR2 are SGHTA and FQGNSA. The CDR3 totals 13 residues. Trimming shortened V by 1 base and J by 8 bases, and 11 bases separated the two germline ends. The chain's CDR3 is CASSLGHGRGYTF. The DNA of the CDR3 is TGTGCCAGCAGCTTAGGACATGGTCGGGGCTACACCTTC.

This clone appeared a few times. The CDR3 coding sequence is TGTGCCATCAGTGAGCCCGCCAGTAACTATGGCTACACCTTC. This codes for CAISEPASNYGYTF. V usage is TRBV10-3 and J usage is TRBJ1-2; no clear D gene. Germline lookup yields CDR1 ENHRY and CDR2 SYGVKD. The CDR3 is made up of 14 amino acids. V was trimmed by 2 bases and J by 1 base, leaving 8 bases between them.

The chain uses TRBV30 and TRBJ2-7; D is uncertain. The V end was cut by 3 bases, the J end by 2 bases, with 5 bases between. Germline V gene lookup returns CDR1 GTSNPN and CDR2 SVGIG (reference sequence). The CDR3 loop spans 11 amino acids. Here the CDR3 reads CAWSRTYEQYF. CDR3 DNA: TGTGCCTGGAGCCGTACCTACGAGCAGTACTTC.

This clone was seen a few times. The chain employs TRBV30 and TRBJ1-1; TRBD1 aligns across 8 bases. The ends lost 0 bases at V and 6 bases at J; junction bases unmatched: 12. This CDR3 has 16 residues. Germline CDR1 GTSNPN, CDR2 SVGIG (reference sequence). CDR3: CAWSVQVGQGSAEAFF. The CDR3 coding sequence is TGTGCCTGGAGTGTCCAAGTAGGACAGGGTAGCGCTGAAGCTTTCTTT.

This chain links TRBV9 with TRBJ2-1, with D possibly TRBD1 on 6 matching bases. This CDR3 contains 15 residues. The germline V gene has CDR1 SGDLS and CDR2 YYNGEE. Between the trimmed V and J ends, which lost 0 bases and 7 bases, there was a span of 14 bases. CDR3: CASSVVMGARNEQFF. The CDR3 region has the DNA TGTGCCAGCAGCGTAGTAATGGGGGCGCGGAATGAGCAGTTCTTC.

The chain combines TRBV2 with TRBJ2-1; D ambiguous. V was cut by 8 bases and J by 5 bases, with 10 bases left in between. This CDR3 has 12 amino acids. In germline, CDR1 is SNHLY, CDR2 FYNNEI. The CDR3 reads CASDSVDNEQFF. CDR3 bases: TGTGCCAGCGACTCTGTGGACAATGAGCAGTTCTTC.

CDR3 protein: CASSYSPAGELFF. The CDR3 nucleotides read TGTGCCAGCAGTTACTCCCCGGCCGGGGAGCTGTTTTTT. The chain carries TRBV6-6 and TRBJ2-2; D is unclear. Deletions cut 0 bases from V and 6 bases from J, with 5 bases between. CDR3 size: 13 residues. Germline assignment: CDR1 MNHNY and CDR2 SVGAGI (reference sequence).

The chain uses TRBV18 and TRBJ1-1; 12 bases line up with TRBD1. Germline V gives CDR1 KGHSH, CDR2 LQKENI. The CDR3 sequence is 15 residues long. V was pared by 8 bases and J by 7 bases, with 11 bases of the junction left unmatched. CDR3 region: CASTGTGGLWGEAFF. DNA of the CDR3: TGTGCCAGCACAGGGACAGGGGGCCTCTGGGGTGAAGCTTTCTTT.

This chain links TRBV15 with TRBJ2-1; the match to TRBD2 covers 9 bases. There are 17 residues in the CDR3. The germline V gene has CDR1 LNHNV and CDR2 YYDKDF (reference sequence). V was pared by 0 bases and J by 0 bases, with 3 bases of the junction left unmatched. CDR3 sequence (DNA): TGTGCCACCAGCAGAGATTTTAGCGGGAGCTCCTACAATGAGCAGTTCTTC. As protein: CATSRDFSGSSYNEQFF.

The chain joins TRBV7-9 to TRBJ1-2; D uncertain. Trimming shortened V by 6 bases and J by 2 bases, and 13 bases separated the two germline ends. This CDR3 has 14 amino acids. The germline V gene encodes CDR1 SEHNR and CDR2 FQNEAQ (reference sequence). DNA for the CDR3: TGTGCCAGCAGTCCAAGTTTTGCGAACTATGGCTACACCTTC. It specifies CASSPSFANYGYTF.